This T cell receptor beta chain was captured by sequencing in a study of blood T cell repertoires in COVID-19. Study context: Samples came from the United States, Italy and Spain, spanning acute and convalescent COVID-19. From T cells, B-cell-depleted T cells, or PBMCs came the material, which was cDNA or gDNA.

The authors' processing: Amplification of reference gene primers provided the estimated nucleated cell counts. Generated by immunoSEQ multiplex PCR, the TCRdb table keeps only in-frame clones and is missing some. D and trimming come from the DNA, and the V and J calls and clone size come from that table. This table has 330,000 or so clones, roughly 90% appearing once. There are 13 residues in the CDR3. V lost 5 bases, J lost 2 bases, and 9 bases lay in between. CDR1 is LGHDT, CDR2 YNNKEL, per germline (reference sequence). The V and J genes are TRBV3-1 (or the pseudogene TRBV3-2) and TRBJ1-2; D is uncertain. This sequence originates from a woman younger than 45 who had recovered from COVID-19. Sequenced sample: PBMCs or T cells enriched from blood (not recorded which). The CDR3 DNA follows: TGTGCCAGCAGCGCAACGGAGAACTATGGCTACACCTTC. Its protein is CASSATENYGYTF.